This entry concerns a single T cell receptor beta chain. Sequenced by immunoSEQ multiplex PCR; TCRdb stores in-frame clones only, minus some. The sample has 30,000 or so clones; approximately 90% are singletons. This entry comes from a study of multiple sclerosis patients with progressive multifocal leukoencephalopathy. CDR1 and CDR2 from the germline V gene are LNHDA and SQIVND (reference sequence). J gave up 3 bases and V 8 bases, and 4 bases lay outside the gene matches. The CDR3 contains 13 residues. The time point denotes: time of PML onset. All PML patients were female, and all patients had earlier interferon beta. T3 refers to blood collected at the onset of PML.

This TCR came from a woman in her forties with progressive multifocal leukoencephalopathy. The gene calls are TRBV19 and TRBJ1-2; TRBD1 aligns across 9 bases. Sample: PBMCs, taken from a patient treated with natalizumab. CDR3 in amino acids: CASGTGWDYGYTF. CDR3 sequence (DNA): TGTGCCAGTGGGACAGGGTGGGACTATGGCTACACCTTC.